Sequencing of this T cell receptor (beta chain) was carried out in a study of CD8+ T cells in alopecia areata. The CDR3 contains 15 residues. Germline values: CDR1 SGHTA, CDR2 FQGNSA. The V segment lost 5 bases and the J segment 7 bases; nucleotides outside the gene matches: 8. Isolated RNA was reverse transcribed into cDNA used as the sequencing template. Clones were sequenced by immunoSEQ multiplex PCR, and TCRdb holds only the in-frame ones, with some missing. The sample shows 200,000 to 250,000 clones, 64% of them seen only once. As for treatment: oral pan-JAK inhibitor, 5-10 mg twice daily. The sequences come from CD4+ T cells sorted from blood, collected at week 4, from a patient treated with tofacitinib. The rearrangement uses TRBV7-2 and TRBJ2-1; TRBD1 matches 10 bases. The receptor was derived from a human donor with alopecia areata. The CDR3 is CASSHGGQGRNEQFF. The DNA of the CDR3 is TGTGCCAGCAGCCACGGGGGACAGGGGCGGAATGAGCAGTTCTTC.